Following are 12 T cell receptor beta chains from one sample sequenced in a study of T cells in Graves' hyperthyroidism and ophthalmopathy. TCR beta CDR3 regions were amplified from RNA. A first-round RT-PCR of the TCR CDR3 used the HTBI primer set. TCRdb fed the multiplex PCR reads into MiXCR, producing one record per CDR3 protein. This table holds under 400,000 distinct CDR3 sequences, 11% to 15% found once. The specimen was blood. The origin of the receptors is a woman in her sixties or seventies with Graves' hyperthyroidism.

This clonotype was seen many times. V usage is TRBV20-1 and J usage is TRBJ2-1; no firm D call. With 6 bases removed from V and 7 bases from J, the gap between germline ends came to 16 bases. In germline, CDR1 is DFQATT, CDR2 SNEGSKA (reference sequence). The CDR3 covers 13 residues. The CDR3 DNA reads TGCAGTGCATTCGGGCCGAGGTGGAATGAGCAGTTCTTC. The encoded protein is CSAFGPRWNEQFF.

At least ten counts were recorded for this clonotype. The CDR3 DNA reads as TGTGCCAGCAGCTTGAGACAGGGGGATGGCTACACCTTC. Amino acids: CASSLRQGDGYTF. This sequence joins TRBV5-5 and TRBJ1-2; 9 bases map to TRBD1. The V gene end was trimmed by 1 base and the J gene end by 6 bases; junction bases not matched to a gene: 1. CDR1 is SGHKS and CDR2 is YYEKEE in the germline V gene (reference sequence). The CDR3 sequence is 13 residues long.

This clonotype was observed many times. The chain combines TRBV10-2 with TRBJ2-7; TRBD2 agrees at 8 bases. In germline, CDR1 is WSHSY, CDR2 SAAADI. This CDR3 contains 15 residues. V lost 0 bases and J lost 4; bases outside the gene matches: 5. The CDR3 here is CASSESSGIVYEQYF. The CDR3 DNA sequence: TGCGCCAGCAGTGAGTCTAGCGGGATCGTATACGAGCAGTACTTC.

This clonotype was detected only a few times. This chain joins TRBV7-9 and TRBJ2-5, with TRBD1 matching 7 bases. Trimming removed 3 bases from V and 3 bases from J; junction bases left unmatched: 10. The CDR3 covers 16 residues. CDR1 is SEHNR and CDR2 is FQNEAQ in the germline V gene (reference sequence). CDR3 coding DNA: TGTGCCAGCAGCTTTTCCGGGACAGTAAACGAAGAGACCCAGTACTTC. This gives the protein CASSFSGTVNEETQYF.

The rearrangement links TRBV4-2 to TRBJ2-3; 9 bases map to TRBD1. Trimming cost V 4 bases and J 1 base; bases outside gene matches: 9. This CDR3 is 17 amino acids long. In germline, CDR1 is LGHNA, CDR2 YNFKEQ. CDR3 sequence (DNA): TGTGCCAGCAGCCCCCAGGAACGGACAGGGGGCACAGATACGCAGTATTTT. Translated: CASSPQERTGGTDTQYF.

V usage is TRBV29-1 and J usage is TRBJ2-1, with D hard to call. Trimming pared 6 bases from V and 7 bases from J, leaving 16 bases between. This CDR3 has 13 residues. The germline V gene encodes CDR1 SQVTM and CDR2 ANQGSEA. This chain's CDR3 is CSVPPVGSNEQFF. For the CDR3, the DNA is TGCAGCGTCCCCCCCGTGGGTTCAAATGAGCAGTTCTTC.

This chain uses TRBV30 with TRBJ2-1, with 8 bases identical to TRBD1. The V and J ends lost 3 bases and 8 bases, in that order; junction bases with no gene match: 9. Germline V lookup: CDR1 GTSNPN, CDR2 SVGIG (reference sequence). This CDR3 comprises 14 residues. CDR3 in amino acids: CAWSPGGRVDEQFF. CDR3 nucleotide sequence: TGTGCCTGGAGCCCAGGGGGCAGGGTCGATGAGCAGTTCTTC.

This clonotype was detected only a few times. The chain links TRBV6-2 or TRBV6-3 to TRBJ2-1; 12 bases map to TRBD2. This CDR3 has 15 amino acids. From germline, CDR1 is MNHEY and CDR2 SVGEGT. V trimming: 6 bases; J trimming: 5 bases; junction bases outside the gene matches: 5. The CDR3 is CASSHGLAGHNEQFF. CDR3 bases: TGTGCCAGCAGCCATGGACTAGCGGGACACAATGAGCAGTTCTTC.

This clonotype was detected only a few times. The rearrangement joins TRBV19 to TRBJ1-1; D not resolved. The CDR3 is 14 residues long. V shed 2 bases and J shed 1 base, with 8 bases lying between them. CDR1 and CDR2 (germline): LNHDA, SQIVND (reference sequence). The CDR3 region is CASSIRVQNTEAFF. The DNA of the CDR3 is TGTGCCAGTAGTATACGGGTTCAGAACACTGAAGCTTTCTTT.

This clonotype occurred many times. The chain carries TRBV11-3 and TRBJ1-4; no clear D gene. The V and J ends lost 5 bases and 10 bases respectively, with 11 bases between them. The germline V gene has CDR1 SGHNT and CDR2 YENEEA. This CDR3 has 12 amino acids. CDR3 coding DNA: TGTGCCAGCAGCCTTACCTCCGGAAAACTGTTTTTT. Its translation: CASSLTSGKLFF.

This clonotype was seen ten or more times. The chain has TRBV3-1 and TRBJ1-1; D is uncertain. Germline lookup yields CDR1 LGHDT and CDR2 YNNKEL (reference sequence). The CDR3 covers 14 residues. V was cut by 1 base and J by 7 bases, with 13 bases left in between. The CDR3 here is CASSQGPSSIEAFF. The CDR3, as DNA: TGTGCCAGCAGCCAAGGGCCCAGTTCTATTGAAGCTTTCTTT. Full variable domain (missing parts from reference TRBV3-1 and TRBJ1-1): DTAVSQTPKYLVTQMGNDKSIKCEQNLGHDTMYWYKQDSKKFLKIMFSYNNKELIINETVPNRFSPKSPDKAHLNLHINSLELGDSAVYFCASSQGPSSIEAFFGQGTRLTVV.

This sequence joins TRBV12-3 or TRBV12-4 and TRBJ2-7; 9 nucleotides align to TRBD1. The J segment lost 3 bases and the V segment lost 5 bases, leaving 8 bases of the junction unmatched. The CDR3 is made up of 15 amino acids. Here the CDR3 DNA reads TGTGCCAGCAGTCTGCCCGGGACAGGGTACTACGAGCAGTACTTC. This translates into CASSLPGTGYYEQYF.